This T cell receptor (beta chain) was captured in a study of T cell repertoires in cytomegalovirus infection (dated by TCRdb to 2018 to 2020). Regarding the study in general: Donor HLA type was relevant to the analysis, because carriage of CMV infection together with the matching HLA type was indicated by public TCR beta signatures. Results the study describes overall, beyond this receptor: The ex vivo response was dominated by HLA-C-restricted CMV-specific TCR beta clonotypes, and the single most frequent clonotype in two of eight donors was supplied by these HLA-C-restricted clonotypes. Carriers of CMV infection plus the relevant HLA type were discriminated by the cumulative frequency of public TCR beta family members in the study cohort and in an independent approximately 400-donor cohort.

As for this clonotype: This clone's antigen is unknown. Per-nucleotide qualities are absent, and no much larger clonotype sits a single base away.

Between the V and J ends, shortened by 0 bases and 5 bases respectively, the junction contains 11 bases. The CDR3 covers 14 residues, taking in both the cysteine and the phenylalanine. The sequence is cut down to CDR3 DNA, 42 bases in frame from base 1. CDR1 and CDR2, looked up from the germline V gene (reference sequence), are DFQATT and SNEGSKA. The instrument was an Illumina HiSeq 1500. In TCRdb, the public reads were trimmed at Q25 with fastp and aligned with MiXCR, with productive beta chains retained. Each CDR3 protein gets just one entry, which takes the most common genes and DNA from the rows behind it. This sample gives 500,000 to 600,000 distinct CDR3 sequences in total; 16% of them show up just once. Roughly 25% of the sample belongs to the ten largest clones.

The sequence was obtained from a human donor in good health (CMV status not recorded). Some clones in this sample may be carry-over from other donors' samples. The receptor chain draws on TRBV20-1 and TRBJ2-4; the D gene cannot be resolved reliably. The sequencing sample was made of CD8+ T cells from PBMCs. The CDR3 region has the sequence CSARDQRTENIQYF. Read as DNA, the sequence is TGCAGTGCTAGAGATCAGAGGACCGAAAACATTCAGTACTTC.